This TCR beta chain comes out of a study of CD4 T cell repertoires in COVID-19 (dated by TCRdb to about 2021). The study in broad terms: To analyze cross-reactivity, CFSE-low cells were expanded with IL-2 for approximately 9 days and then labeled again and restimulated with spike proteins from other coronaviruses. The study characterized naturally processed CD4+ T cell responses to SARS-CoV-2 spike and nucleoprotein in COVID-19-recovered individuals, using TCR Vbeta sequencing to assess clonal composition. In a few recovered individuals, the researchers analyzed the TCR Vbeta repertoire of SARS-CoV-2-reactive T cells at the subset level. The paper's findings and limits, for the study overall: Several of the most expanded SARS-CoV-2-reactive clonotypes were shared between two or all three memory subsets, suggesting intraclonal diversification. Between about 7 and 28% of SARS-CoV-2 clonotypes were also detected in secondary cultures stimulated with SARS-CoV and/or HKU1 spike, a finding consistent with cross-reactivity.

The library was obtained by the immunoSEQ multiplex PCR assay. The published analysis was carried out like this. To quantify how much the repertoires of different subsets overlapped, the Chao-Jaccard similarity index was used along with counts of shared clonotypes. TCRdb provides this immuneACCESS table in a form limited to in-frame rearrangements. Some clones are lacking; in checked studies, under half of them reflect an unresolved V gene, and why the rest are absent is not known. V and J calls and clone size are copied from that table; D and trimming were computed from the DNA. The sample table shows about 22,000 clones, and around 87% are seen once. In total, the top ten clones hold roughly 0.6% of the sample. About this clone itself: It lacks a known antigen. No much larger clone exists at a distance of one base, and base qualities are not known.

From a lookup of the germline V gene, CDR1 and CDR2 are SGHRS and YFSETQ. Relative to germline, V is 0 bases shorter and J is 8 bases shorter, with 8 bases between their ends. Spanning cysteine to phenylalanine, the CDR3 consists of 12 amino acids. Of the read, only the CDR3 DNA is kept; its 36 bases are in frame from base 1. Memory T cell samples that were not cultured went straight to sequencing right after ex vivo isolation. From peripheral blood mononuclear cells, the researchers isolated CD4+ total memory, central memory, effector memory and circulating T follicular helper cells. The V and J segments used are TRBV5-1 and TRBJ1-2; TRBD1 could be the D gene, as 6 bases match. The specimen comprised central memory CD4+ T cells from blood, sampled before the COVID-19 pandemic. The cell subset or site label here, explained by the study, means: CD4+ T central memory cells. This TCR derives from a human donor who had COVID-19. This receptor has the CDR3 CASSLDQGGYTF. The nucleotide sequence reads as follows: TGCGCCAGCAGCTTGGATCAGGGGGGCTACACCTTC.